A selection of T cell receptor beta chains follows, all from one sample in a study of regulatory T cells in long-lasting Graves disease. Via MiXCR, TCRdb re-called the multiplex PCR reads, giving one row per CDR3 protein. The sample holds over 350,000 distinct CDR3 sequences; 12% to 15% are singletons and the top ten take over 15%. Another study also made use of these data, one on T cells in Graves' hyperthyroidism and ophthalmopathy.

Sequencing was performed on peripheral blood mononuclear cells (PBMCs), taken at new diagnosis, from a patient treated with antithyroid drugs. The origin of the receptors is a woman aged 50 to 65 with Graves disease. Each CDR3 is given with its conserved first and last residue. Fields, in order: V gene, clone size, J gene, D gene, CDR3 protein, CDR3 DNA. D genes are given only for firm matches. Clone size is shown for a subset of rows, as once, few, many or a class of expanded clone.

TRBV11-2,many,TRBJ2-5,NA,CASSLVRREQETQYF,TGTGCCAGCAGCTTAGTTCGCAGGGAACAAGAGACCCAGTACTTC
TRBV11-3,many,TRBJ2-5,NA,CASSQTLMETQYF,TGTGCCAGCAGCCAAACCCTGATGGAGACCCAGTACTTC
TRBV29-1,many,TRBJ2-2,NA,CSVEGGWGTSNTGELFF,TGCAGCGTTGAAGGGGGGTGGGGGACTTCCAACACCGGGGAGCTGTTTTTT
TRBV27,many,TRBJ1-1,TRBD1,CASSRQGFTEAFF,TGTGCCAGCAGCCGACAGGGATTCACTGAAGCTTTCTTT
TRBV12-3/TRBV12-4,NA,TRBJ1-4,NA,CASSLPRENEKLFF,TGTGCCAGCAGTTTACCTCGGGAGAATGAAAAACTGTTTTTT
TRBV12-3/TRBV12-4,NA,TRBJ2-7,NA,CASTYDWSYEQYF,TGTGCCAGCACCTATGATTGGAGCTACGAGCAGTACTTC
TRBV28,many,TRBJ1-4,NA,CASSFSSANEKLFF,TGTGCCAGCAGTTTCTCCAGTGCTAATGAAAAACTGTTTTTT
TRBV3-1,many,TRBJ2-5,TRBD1,CASSRDRETQYF,TGTGCCAGCAGCCGGGACAGAGAGACCCAGTACTTC
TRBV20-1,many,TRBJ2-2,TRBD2,CSASGAGAIGELFF,TGCAGTGCTAGTGGTGCGGGAGCGATCGGGGAGCTGTTTTTT
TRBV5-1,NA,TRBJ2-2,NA,CASSDRTGGGLTSGTPDTGELFF,TGCGCCAGCAGCGATCGGACAGGGGGCGGTTTGACTAGCGGGACCCCAGACACCGGGGAGCTGTTTTTT
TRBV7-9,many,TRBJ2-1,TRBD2,CASSLAMREGQDNEQFF,TGTGCCAGCAGCTTAGCGATGCGGGAGGGCCAAGACAATGAGCAGTTCTTC
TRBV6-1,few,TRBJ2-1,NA,CASTPWGTPNYNEQFF,TGTGCCAGCACCCCCTGGGGGACGCCTAACTACAATGAGCAGTTCTTC
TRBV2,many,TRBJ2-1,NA,CASSSDLSSYNEQFF,TGTGCCAGCAGTTCCGACTTGAGCTCCTACAATGAGCAGTTCTTC
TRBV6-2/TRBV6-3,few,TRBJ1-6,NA,CASRNDRLMRNSPLHF,TGTGCCAGCAGGAACGACAGGCTTATGAGGAATTCACCCCTCCACTTT
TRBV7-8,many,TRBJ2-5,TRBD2,CASSLVGTSGSEETQYF,TGTGCCAGCAGCTTAGTAGGGACTAGCGGGAGTGAAGAGACCCAGTACTTC
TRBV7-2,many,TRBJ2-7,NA,CASSYSEGSYEQYF,TGTGCCAGCAGCTATAGCGAGGGCAGCTACGAGCAGTACTTC
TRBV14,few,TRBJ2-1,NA,CASSQEGGTRPFF,TGTGCCAGCAGCCAAGAGGGAGGGACAAGGCCGTTCTTC
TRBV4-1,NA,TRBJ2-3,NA,CASSQDLGTTDTQYF,TGCGCCAGCAGCCAAGATCTCGGAACCACCGATACGCAGTATTTT
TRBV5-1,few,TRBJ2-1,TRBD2,CASSLQTTSVQKQFF,TGCGCCAGCAGCTTGCAAACCACTAGCGTTCAAAAGCAGTTCTTC
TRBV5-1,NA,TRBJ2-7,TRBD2,CASSLVLRTSDYEQYF,TGCGCCAGCAGCTTGGTTCTAAGGACTAGCGACTACGAGCAGTACTTC
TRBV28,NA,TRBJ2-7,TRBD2,CASNGLAGRTYEQYF,TGTGCCAGTAACGGACTAGCGGGACGAACCTACGAGCAGTACTTC
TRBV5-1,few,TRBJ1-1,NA,CASSLAGEVWNTEAFF,TGCGCCAGCAGCTTGGCCGGGGAGGTATGGAACACTGAAGCTTTCTTT
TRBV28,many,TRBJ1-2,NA,CASSLSLGQGYTF,TGTGCCAGCAGTTTATCTTTGGGGCAGGGCTACACCTTC
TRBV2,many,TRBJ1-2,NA,CASSRPGGYGYTF,TGTGCCAGCAGTCGGCCCGGCGGCTATGGCTACACCTTC
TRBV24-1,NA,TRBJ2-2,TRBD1,CATSDEQGGNTGELFF,TGTGCCACCAGTGATGAACAGGGGGGTAACACCGGGGAGCTGTTTTTT
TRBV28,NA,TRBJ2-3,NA,CASSPMWASGASTDTRYF,NA
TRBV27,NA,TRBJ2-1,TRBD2,CASSLWTSGSFPYNEQFF,TGTGCCAGCAGTTTATGGACTAGCGGGAGTTTCCCCTACAATGAGCAGTTCTTC
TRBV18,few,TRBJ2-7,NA,CASSPPLDPGRKTYEQYF,TGTGCCAGCTCACCACCGTTGGACCCGGGACGGAAAACCTACGAGCAGTACTTC
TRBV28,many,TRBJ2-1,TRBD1,CASGTGGRNEQFF,TGTGCCAGCGGAACAGGGGGCCGGAATGAGCAGTTCTTC
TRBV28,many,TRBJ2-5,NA,CASEGGGSAETQYF,TGTGCCAGCGAAGGGGGCGGGAGTGCTGAGACCCAGTACTTC
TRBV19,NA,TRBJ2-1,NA,CASSTRGPLGPYNEQFF,TGTGCCAGTAGTACGCGGGGACCGTTGGGACCCTACAATGAGCAGTTCTTC
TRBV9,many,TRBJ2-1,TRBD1,CASSVADRAEQFF,TGTGCCAGCAGCGTAGCGGACAGGGCTGAGCAGTTCTTC
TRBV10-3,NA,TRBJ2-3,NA,CAISDSEADTQYF,TGTGCCATCAGTGACAGTGAGGCAGATACGCAGTATTTT
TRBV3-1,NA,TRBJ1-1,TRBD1,CASSHRPGTGVGTEAFF,TGTGCCAGCAGCCACCGTCCCGGGACAGGGGTAGGGACTGAAGCTTTCTTT
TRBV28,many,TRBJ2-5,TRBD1,CASRITGVETQYF,TGTGCCAGCAGGATTACAGGGGTCGAGACCCAGTACTTC
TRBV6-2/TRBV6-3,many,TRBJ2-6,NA,CASSSGAGANVLTF,TGTGCCAGCAGTTCCGGGGCAGGGGCCAACGTCCTGACTTTC
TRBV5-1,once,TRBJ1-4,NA,CASSLRPPGGQGMNEKLFF,TGCGCCAGCAGCTTGAGACCTCCCGGCGGGCAGGGTATGAATGAAAAACTGTTTTTT
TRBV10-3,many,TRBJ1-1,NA,CAISDSGIRAFF,TGTGCCATCAGTGATTCGGGTATAAGGGCTTTCTTT
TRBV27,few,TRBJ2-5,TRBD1,CASSPGQGSYQETQYF,TGTGCCAGCAGTCCAGGACAGGGGTCCTACCAAGAGACCCAGTACTTC
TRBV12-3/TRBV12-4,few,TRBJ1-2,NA,CASRPSRAPFNYGYTF,TGTGCCAGCAGACCCTCCAGGGCACCCTTTAACTATGGCTACACCTTC
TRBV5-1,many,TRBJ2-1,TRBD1,CASSLEDRVYNEQFF,TGCGCCAGCAGCTTGGAGGACAGGGTCTACAATGAGCAGTTCTTC
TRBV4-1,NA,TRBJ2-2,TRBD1,CASSPLTGSGELFF,TGCGCCAGCAGCCCCTTGACAGGGTCCGGGGAGCTGTTTTTT
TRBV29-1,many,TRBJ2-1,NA,CSVEESDNEQFF,TGCAGCGTCGAGGAGTCGGACAATGAGCAGTTCTTC
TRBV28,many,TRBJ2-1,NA,CASSFSAPGEQFF,TGTGCCAGCAGTTTTTCGGCTCCAGGGGAGCAGTTCTTC
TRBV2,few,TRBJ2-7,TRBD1,CATKKLGQGGEQYF,TGTGCCACCAAGAAACTAGGACAGGGAGGCGAGCAGTACTTC
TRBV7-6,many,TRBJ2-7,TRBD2,CASSALAGDYEQYF,TGTGCCAGCAGCGCACTAGCGGGAGATTACGAGCAGTACTTC
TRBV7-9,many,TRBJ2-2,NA,CASLSGYTGELFF,TGTGCCAGCCTCAGCGGTTACACCGGGGAGCTGTTTTTT
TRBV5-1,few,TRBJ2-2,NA,CASSLVGPGGELFF,TGCGCCAGCAGCTTGGTAGGGCCGGGCGGGGAGCTGTTTTTT
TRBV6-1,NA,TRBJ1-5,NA,CASSNRDKPGGNQPQHF,TGTGCCAGCAGCAACCGGGACAAACCTGGGGGCAATCAGCCCCAGCATTTT
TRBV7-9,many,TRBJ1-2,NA,CASSLAPSAGGDYGYTF,TGTGCCAGCAGCTTGGCTCCCAGTGCGGGGGGCGACTATGGCTACACCTTC
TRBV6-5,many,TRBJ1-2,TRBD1,CASSYADRIYGYTF,TGTGCCAGCAGTTACGCGGACAGGATCTATGGCTACACCTTC
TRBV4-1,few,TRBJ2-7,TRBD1,CASSQPGQGYHEQYF,TGCGCCAGCAGCCAACCGGGACAGGGGTACCACGAGCAGTACTTC
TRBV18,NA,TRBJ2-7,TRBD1,CASSGTERTPSYEQYF,TGTGCCAGCTCAGGGACAGAAAGAACACCTTCCTACGAGCAGTACTTC